This T cell receptor (beta chain) was documented in a study of human T cells and chemical hapten exposure. Germline values: CDR1 SGHNT, CDR2 YENEEA. V was clipped by 1 base and J by 8 bases; unmatched bases: 11. CDR3 length: 18 amino acids. TCRdb independently ran MiXCR on the RACE reads; one entry per CDR3 protein. This table has approximately 370,000 distinct CDR3 sequences, 5.5% appearing once. This clonotype was observed a handful of times. This sample's time point: pre-sensitization, week 0. The sample's treatment: therapeutic diphenylcyclopropenone sensitization with weekly scalp DPC. The chain couples TRBV11-3 to TRBJ2-6; 10 nucleotides line up with TRBD2. The sequences come from whole blood, collected in connection with sensitization to the hapten diphenylcyclopropenone (DPC). This receptor was identified in a woman aged 18-29 years with alopecia areata. Some clones in this sample may be carry-over from other donors' samples. DNA for the CDR3: TGTGCCAGCAGCTTAGGTTCTCGGCTAGCGGGGGCCCCCAACGTCCTGACTTTC. Translation gives CASSLGSRLAGAPNVLTF.